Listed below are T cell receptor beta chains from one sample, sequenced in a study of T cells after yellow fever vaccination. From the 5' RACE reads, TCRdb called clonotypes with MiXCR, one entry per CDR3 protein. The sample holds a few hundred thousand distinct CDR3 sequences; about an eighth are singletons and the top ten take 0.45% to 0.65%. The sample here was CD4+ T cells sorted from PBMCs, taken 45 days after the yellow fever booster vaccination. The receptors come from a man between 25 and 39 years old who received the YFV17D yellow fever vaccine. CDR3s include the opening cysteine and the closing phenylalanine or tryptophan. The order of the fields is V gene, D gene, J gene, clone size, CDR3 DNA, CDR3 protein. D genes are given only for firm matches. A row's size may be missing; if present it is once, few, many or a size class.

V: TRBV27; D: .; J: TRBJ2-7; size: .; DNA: TGTGCCAGCAGTTATCAGGGCTCCTACGAGCAGTACTTC; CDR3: CASSYQGSYEQYF
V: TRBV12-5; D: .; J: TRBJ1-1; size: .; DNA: TGTGCTAGTGGCTCGGGGTACGCTGAAGCTTTCTTT; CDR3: CASGSGYAEAFF
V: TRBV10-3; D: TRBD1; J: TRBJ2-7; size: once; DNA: TGTGCCATCAGTGAGGGTGGGGACAGGGTAGCCGAGCAGTACTTC; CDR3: CAISEGGDRVAEQYF
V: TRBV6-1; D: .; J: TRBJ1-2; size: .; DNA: TGTGCCAGCAGTGTCCTCGGTGGGGACTATGGCTACACCTTC; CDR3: CASSVLGGDYGYTF
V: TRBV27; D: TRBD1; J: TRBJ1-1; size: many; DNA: TGTGCCAGCCAACGGATCGCAGGGGGCACTGAAGCTTTCTTT; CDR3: CASQRIAGGTEAFF
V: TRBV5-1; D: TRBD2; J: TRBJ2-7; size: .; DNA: TGCGCCAGCAGCTTGGCCAAACTAGCGGGAGTGGGCTACGAGCAGTACTTC; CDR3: CASSLAKLAGVGYEQYF
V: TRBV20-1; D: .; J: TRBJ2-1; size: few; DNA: TGCAGTGCCACCCTCGGGGCGGAAAATGAGCAGTTCTTC; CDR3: CSATLGAENEQFF
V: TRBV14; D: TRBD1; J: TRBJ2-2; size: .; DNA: TGTGCCAGCAGCTTGACAGGGACCGGGGAGCTGTTTTTT; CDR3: CASSLTGTGELFF
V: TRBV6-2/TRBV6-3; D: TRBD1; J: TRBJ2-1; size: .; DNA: TGTGCCAGCATCTTGGACAGGGGGCACAATGAGCAGTTCTTC; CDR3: CASILDRGHNEQFF
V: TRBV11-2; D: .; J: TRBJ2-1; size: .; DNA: TGTGCCAGCAGCACCCGGTGGGCTAGTCTGGACAATGAGCAGTTCTTC; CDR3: CASSTRWASLDNEQFF
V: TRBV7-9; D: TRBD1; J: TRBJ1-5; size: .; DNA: TGTGCCAGCTCGATCCAGGGGGGCGATCAGCCCCAGCATTTT; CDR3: CASSIQGGDQPQHF
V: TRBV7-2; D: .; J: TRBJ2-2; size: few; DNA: TGTGCCAGCAGCTTAGTCTCGAAGCGCACCGGGGAGCTGTTTTTT; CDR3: CASSLVSKRTGELFF
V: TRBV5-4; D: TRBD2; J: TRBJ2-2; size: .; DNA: TGTGCCAGCAGCTTTAGGGAGGGCACCGGGGAGCTGTTTTTT; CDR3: CASSFREGTGELFF
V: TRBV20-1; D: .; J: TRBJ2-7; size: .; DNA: TGCAGTGCTAGAGCCCGGGCCATTCGGGGCTACGAGCAGTACTTC; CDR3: CSARARAIRGYEQYF
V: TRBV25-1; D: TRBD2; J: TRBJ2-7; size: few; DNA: TGTGCCAGCAGTGGGGGGACTAGCGTCTCCTACGAGCAGTACTTC; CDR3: CASSGGTSVSYEQYF
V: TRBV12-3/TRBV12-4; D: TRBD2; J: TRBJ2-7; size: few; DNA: TGTGCCAGCAGTCCCCGGGAGGGAACTTCAGTCGAGCAGTACTTC; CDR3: CASSPREGTSVEQYF
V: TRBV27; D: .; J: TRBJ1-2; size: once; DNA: TGTGCCAGTTCAAGGGGTTCAGGGGGCTACACCTTC; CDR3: CASSRGSGGYTF
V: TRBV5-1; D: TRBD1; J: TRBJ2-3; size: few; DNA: TGCGCCAGCAGCTCTACAAGACAGGGGACAGATACGCAGTATTTT; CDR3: CASSSTRQGTDTQYF